This record looks at one T cell receptor beta chain sequence and its context. Its antigen specificity is not known. No qualities accompany the bases; no much larger clone lies one base away. This specimen comes from a study of blood T cell repertoires in COVID-19 (dated by TCRdb to about 2020). For context, the study as a whole: Samples from collaborators originated in the United States, Italy and Spain and spanned both the acute and convalescent phases of COVID-19. The material from the prospective study consisted of cDNA or gDNA derived from T cells, B-cell-depleted T cells, or PBMCs. Deeply sampled blood TCRbeta repertoires from subjects exposed to, actively infected with, or recovered from COVID-19 were included in the dataset. The repertoires were released in a freely available public database intended as a resource for research on the immune response to SARS-CoV-2. Where available, HLA class I and class II types were obtained from metadata supplied by the sample provider rather than from assay-based typing. Sample metadata almost always included a de-identified subject ID, COVID-19 status, age in years and sex. Samples were obtained from the ongoing ImmuneRACE study (first 160 participants) and from about 1,300 subjects provided by 6 global collaborators.

TCRbeta CDR3 regions were amplified from genomic DNA by means of the immunoSEQ Assay, a bias-controlled multiplex PCR. In the authors' own workflow: Nucleated cell counts per sample were estimated from amplification of reference gene primers within the assay. To quantify the absolute abundance of each unique TCRbeta CDR3 rearrangement, sequence reads were collapsed and filtered. Productive Simpson clonality was computed per sample as the square root of Simpson's diversity index over productive rearrangements. In its TCRdb copy, this immuneACCESS table keeps in-frame sequences only and misses some clones. Where compared with another copy, unresolved V genes explain less than half of these, and the others have no known cause. That table gives V, J and clone size, and the DNA gave D and trimming. Counted in this sample were roughly 170,000 clones; 79% of them appeared once. The top ten hold 8% to 8.5% of the sample.

General study outcomes and caveats: Clinical and demographic metadata were provided uncurated, with the amount varying by source and participant.

In Seattle, one collaborating source enrolled patients while the infection was active and tracked those patients longitudinally over the course of disease. Collaborating institutions collected whole blood in K2EDTA tubes following their own protocols. Collaborator samples were shipped for TCRbeta analysis as frozen whole blood, isolated PBMCs, or DNA extracted from either sample type. V is cut by 2 bases and J by 4 bases, and the space between the germline ends is 12 bases. The CDR3 holds 15 amino acids from the cysteine to the phenylalanine. This entry keeps only the CDR3 DNA: 45 bases, framed from base 1. CDR1 and CDR2 (SGHDN, FVKESK) derive from the germline V gene.

This receptor was identified in a woman in her sixties with COVID-19, enrolled during active disease. The chain was built from TRBV14 and TRBJ2-1, and perhaps TRBD2 as D gene, on 6 matching bases. The specimen sequenced was peripheral blood. CDR3 reads: CASSQRGGVYNEQFF. In nucleotide form, the sequence is TGTGCCAGCAGCCAACGGGGCGGGGTGTACAATGAGCAGTTCTTC.